This T cell receptor beta chain emerged from a study of T cell responses to AZD1222 COVID-19 vaccine. CDR3 length: 14 residues. CDR1 SGHDT and CDR2 YYEEEE come from the germline V gene. V gave up 0 bases and J gave up 2 bases, with 9 bases separating them. The protocol was immunoSEQ multiplex PCR, while the TCRdb copy is restricted to in-frame clones and leaves out a portion. The sample consists of about 110,000 clones, over 75% of them appearing once. The chain has TRBV5-6 and TRBJ2-7; tentatively, D is TRBD1 (6 bases). The TCR sequence derives from an adult in good health. The sequenced sample was peripheral blood, obtained on day 0 of MenACWY control vaccination. CDR3 in amino acids: CASSLGTVTYEQYF. The CDR3 DNA sequence: TGTGCCAGCAGCTTGGGGACAGTAACCTACGAGCAGTACTTC.